What follows are 4 T cell receptor beta chains derived from one specimen sequenced in a study of control samples from healthy donors and cancer patients. Clones were read by immunoSEQ multiplex PCR, and TCRdb kept only the in-frame ones, dropping some. Of about 120,000 clones in the sample, 85% to 95% were seen once. Sequenced sample: PBMCs. The receptors come from a man older than 75 with head and neck cancer.

The CDR3 here is CASSKSAERDAKETQYF. The CDR3 bases are TGTGCCAGCAGCAAATCGGCGGAAAGGGACGCTAAGGAGACCCAGTACTTC. The chain recombines TRBV21-1 with TRBJ2-5. TRBV21-1 is tagged as a pseudogene. This CDR3 comprises 17 residues.

The chain uses TRBV18 and TRBJ2-7; 7 positions match TRBD2. The CDR3 is 15 residues long. Germline CDR1 and CDR2: KGHSH and LQKENI. Trimming took 5 bases from V and 5 from J; bases not matched to a gene: 12. CDR3 protein: CASSLRTSRRDEQYF. The CDR3, as DNA: TGTGCCAGCTCATTAAGGACTAGTCGGCGGGACGAGCAGTACTTC.

In regard to this clone: The sample holds other DNA sequences that translate to the same CDR3. V is TRBV5-1 and J is TRBJ1-2; no clear D. The germline V gene encodes CDR1 SGHRS and CDR2 YFSETQ. This CDR3 spans 14 amino acids. With 1 base removed from V and 2 bases from J, the gap between germline ends came to 9 bases. The CDR3 is CASSLSSGNYGYTF. The CDR3 nucleotides are TGCGCCAGCAGCTTGTCATCCGGGAACTATGGCTACACCTTC.

The chain recombines TRBV9 with TRBJ1-3; no firm D call. The CDR3 totals 14 residues. CDR1 is SGDLS and CDR2 is YYNGEE in the germline V gene. V was clipped by 5 bases and J by 0 bases, with 9 bases between them. In DNA form, the CDR3 reads TGTGCCAGCAGTGATCAGAGCTCTGGAAACACCATATATTTT. Translated, it gives CASSDQSSGNTIYF. Full variable domain (rest looked up from reference TRBV9 and TRBJ1-3): DSGVTQTPKHLITATGQRVTLRCSPRSGDLSVYWYQQSLDQGLQFLIQYYNGEERAKGNILERFSAQQFPDLHSELNLSSLELGDSALYFCASSDQSSGNTIYFGEGSWLTVV.